The entry below gives a single TCR beta chain sequence along with its context. The antigen remains unidentified. The sample originates from a study of cytomegalovirus exposure and HLA in healthy donors. Study in general: The roughly 670 first-cohort repertoires shared a platform with the approximately 130 validation repertoires, as reported in a later analysis. Whole-study results and caveats: Reported performance of the classifier showed diagnosis of cytomegalovirus status with high specificity and sensitivity. In vitro confirmation showed three CMV-associated chains to be CMV antigen specific.

Germline lookup yields CDR1 MGHRA and CDR2 YSYEKL. The CDR3 covers 19 residues. J was trimmed by 5 bases and V by 1 base; bases with no gene match: 16. The method was immunoSEQ multiplex PCR; TCRdb's version includes in-frame clones alone and lacks a portion of them. The repertoire has more than 250,000 clones, 90% of them found once; the top ten carry 3.1%. Among the 110 or so subjects of the validation cohort, separate from the approximately 670-subject first cohort, were the donors. What was sequenced was PBMCs. This receptor was obtained from a woman aged 30 to 39 in good health and CMV-seronegative. V is TRBV4-1 and J is TRBJ2-3, with TRBD2 matching 9 bases. The CDR3 spells CASSQVGALAGGQRDTQYF. Here the CDR3 DNA reads TGCGCCAGCAGCCAAGTAGGAGCTCTGGCGGGAGGGCAGAGAGATACGCAGTATTTT.